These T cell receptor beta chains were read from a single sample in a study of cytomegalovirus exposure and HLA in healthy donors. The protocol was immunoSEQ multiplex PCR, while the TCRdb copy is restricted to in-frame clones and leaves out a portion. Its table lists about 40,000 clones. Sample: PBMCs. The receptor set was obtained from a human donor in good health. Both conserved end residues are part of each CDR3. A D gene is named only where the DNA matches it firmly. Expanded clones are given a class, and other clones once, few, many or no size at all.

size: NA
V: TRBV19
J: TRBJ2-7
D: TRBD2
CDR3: CASSPTSGAYEQYF
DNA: TGTGCCAGTAGTCCCACTAGCGGCGCCTACGAGCAGTACTTC

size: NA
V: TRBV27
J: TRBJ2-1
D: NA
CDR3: CASSLVGGRIGEQFF
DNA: TGTGCCAGCAGTTTAGTGGGGGGGCGGATCGGTGAGCAGTTCTTC

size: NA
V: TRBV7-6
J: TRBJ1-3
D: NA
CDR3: CASSPEEGTIYF
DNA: TGTGCCAGCAGCCCCGAGGAGGGCACCATATATTTT

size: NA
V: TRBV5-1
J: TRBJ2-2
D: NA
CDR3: CASSLTGRPNTGELFF
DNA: TGCGCCAGCAGCTTGACGGGGAGGCCGAACACCGGGGAGCTGTTTTTT

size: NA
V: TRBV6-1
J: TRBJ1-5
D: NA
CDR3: CAGNSREGRPQHF
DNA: TGTGCCGGGAACTCCAGGGAAGGTCGACCCCAGCATTTT

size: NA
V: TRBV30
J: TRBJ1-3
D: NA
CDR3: CAWSEGSWDTIYF
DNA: TGTGCCTGGAGTGAGGGGTCATGGGACACCATATATTTT

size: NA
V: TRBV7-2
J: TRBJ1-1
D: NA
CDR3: CASSSEAGRSEAFF
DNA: TGTGCCAGCAGCTCCGAAGCTGGTCGAAGTGAAGCTTTCTTT

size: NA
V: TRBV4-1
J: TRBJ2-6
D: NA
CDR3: CASSQVQLSGANVLTF
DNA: TGCGCCAGCAGCCAAGTACAGCTATCGGGGGCCAACGTCCTGACTTTC

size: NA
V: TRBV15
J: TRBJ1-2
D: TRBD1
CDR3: CATSRDPQGYGYTF
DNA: TGTGCCACCAGCAGAGATCCACAGGGGTATGGCTACACCTTC

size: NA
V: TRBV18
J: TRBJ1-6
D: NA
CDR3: CASSPLEGRNSPLHF
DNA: TGTGCCAGCTCACCGCTTGAGGGAAGGAATTCACCCCTCCACTTT

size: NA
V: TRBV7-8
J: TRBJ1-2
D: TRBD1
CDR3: CASTNDRAYGYTF
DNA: TGTGCCAGCACTAACGACAGGGCCTATGGCTACACCTTC

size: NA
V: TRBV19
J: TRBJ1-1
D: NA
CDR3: CATSIDPAGMNTEAFF
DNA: TGTGCCACCAGTATAGATCCCGCGGGGATGAACACTGAAGCTTTCTTT

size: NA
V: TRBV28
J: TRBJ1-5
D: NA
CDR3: CASSFGLSQPQHF
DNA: TGTGCCAGCAGTTTCGGGTTATCCCAGCCCCAGCATTTT

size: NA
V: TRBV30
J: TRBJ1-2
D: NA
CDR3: CAWSVPRRDGYTF
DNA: TGTGCCTGGAGTGTACCGCGCAGGGATGGCTACACCTTC

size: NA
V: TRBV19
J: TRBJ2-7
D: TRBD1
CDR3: CASKGQGAYEQYF
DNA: TGTGCCAGCAAGGGACAGGGGGCCTACGAGCAGTACTTC

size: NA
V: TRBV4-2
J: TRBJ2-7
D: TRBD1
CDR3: CASSQQLGQGAYEQYF
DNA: TGTGCCAGCAGCCAACAACTTGGACAGGGGGCTTACGAGCAGTACTTC

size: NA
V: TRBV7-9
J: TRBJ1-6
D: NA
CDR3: CASSAGGRGNSPLHF
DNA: TGTGCCAGCAGCGCTGGGGGCAGGGGAAATTCACCCCTCCACTTT

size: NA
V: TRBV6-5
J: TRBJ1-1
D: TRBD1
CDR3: CASSNGQGNTEAFF
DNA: TGTGCCAGCAGTAACGGACAGGGTAACACTGAAGCTTTCTTT

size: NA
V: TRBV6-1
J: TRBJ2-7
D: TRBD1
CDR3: CASRPGTGGSYEQYF
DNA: TGTGCCAGCAGACCCGGGACAGGGGGTTCCTACGAGCAGTACTTC

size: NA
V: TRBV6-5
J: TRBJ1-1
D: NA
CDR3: CASFEWGGKNTEAFF
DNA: TGTGCCAGCTTTGAGTGGGGCGGAAAGAACACTGAAGCTTTCTTT

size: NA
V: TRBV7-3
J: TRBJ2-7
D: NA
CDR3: CASSPSTGYEQYF
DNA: TGTGCCAGCAGCCCATCGACTGGCTACGAGCAGTACTTC

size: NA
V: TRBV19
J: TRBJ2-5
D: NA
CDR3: CASKPSRYQETQYF
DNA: TGTGCCAGTAAGCCTAGCAGGTACCAAGAGACCCAGTACTTC

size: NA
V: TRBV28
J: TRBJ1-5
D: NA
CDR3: CASRAGTKNQPQHF
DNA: TGTGCCAGCAGAGCCGGGACAAAGAATCAGCCCCAGCATTTT

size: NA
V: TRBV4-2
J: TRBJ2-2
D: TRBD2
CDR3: CAGGEIANTGELFF
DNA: TGTGCCGGGGGGGAAATCGCGAACACCGGGGAGCTGTTTTTT

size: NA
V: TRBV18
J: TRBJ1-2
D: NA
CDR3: CASSPRDSNYGYTF
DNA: TGTGCCAGCTCCCCACGAGATTCTAACTATGGCTACACCTTC

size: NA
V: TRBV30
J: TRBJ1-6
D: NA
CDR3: CAWSREQAIGAYNSPLHF
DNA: TGTGCCTGGAGTCGCGAACAGGCCATAGGAGCCTATAATTCACCCCTCCACTTT

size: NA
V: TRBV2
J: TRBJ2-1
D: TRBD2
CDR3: CASMVGGASNEQFF
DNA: TGTGCCAGCATGGTCGGGGGGGCTTCCAATGAGCAGTTCTTC

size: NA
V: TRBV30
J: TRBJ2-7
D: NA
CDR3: CAWRTDTEEKQYF
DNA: TGTGCCTGGAGAACGGATACGGAGGAGAAGCAGTACTTC

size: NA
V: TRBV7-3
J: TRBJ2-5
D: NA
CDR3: CASSLGGGQETQYF
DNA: TGTGCCAGCAGCTTAGGTGGGGGGCAAGAGACCCAGTACTTC

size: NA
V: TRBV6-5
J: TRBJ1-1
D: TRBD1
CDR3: CASSTDRGGVAVF
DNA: TGTGCCAGCAGTACGGACAGGGGAGGGGTAGCTGTCTTT

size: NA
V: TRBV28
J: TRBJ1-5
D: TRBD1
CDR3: CASSLVQGANQPQHF
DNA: TGTGCCAGCAGTTTAGTTCAGGGGGCGAATCAGCCCCAGCATTTT

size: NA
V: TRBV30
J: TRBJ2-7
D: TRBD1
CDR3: CAWSSTWGTGLSYEQYF
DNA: TGTGCCTGGAGTTCAACCTGGGGGACAGGACTCTCCTACGAGCAGTACTTC

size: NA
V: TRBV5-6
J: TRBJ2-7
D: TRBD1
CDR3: CASSFGTGFAYEQYF
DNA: TGTGCCAGCAGCTTCGGGACAGGGTTTGCCTACGAGCAGTACTTC

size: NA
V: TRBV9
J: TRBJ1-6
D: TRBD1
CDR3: CASSLGTDLIESPLHF
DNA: TGTGCCAGCAGCCTAGGGACAGACCTAATAGAATCACCCCTCCACTTT

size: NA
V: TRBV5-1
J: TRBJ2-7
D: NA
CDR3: CASSLEQVAYEQYF
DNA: TGCGCCAGCAGCTTGGAACAGGTGGCCTACGAGCAGTACTTC

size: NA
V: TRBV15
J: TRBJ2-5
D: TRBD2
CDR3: CATSRGGIGETQYF
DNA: TGTGCCACCAGCAGGGGAGGGATTGGAGAGACCCAGTACTTC

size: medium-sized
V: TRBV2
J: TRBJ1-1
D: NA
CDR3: CASSVDREAFF
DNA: TGTGCCAGCAGTGTCGACAGGGAAGCTTTCTTT

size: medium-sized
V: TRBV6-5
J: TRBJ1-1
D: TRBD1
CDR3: CASRRQGAVAEAFF
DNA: TGTGCCAGCAGGAGACAGGGGGCTGTGGCTGAAGCTTTCTTT

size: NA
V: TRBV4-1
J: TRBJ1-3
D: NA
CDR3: CASSQDRGLSGNTIYF
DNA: TGCGCCAGCAGCCAAGACAGGGGCCTATCTGGAAACACCATATATTTT

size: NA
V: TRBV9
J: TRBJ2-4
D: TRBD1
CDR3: CASSAGTGVAKNIQYF
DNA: TGTGCCAGCAGCGCCGGGACAGGTGTAGCCAAAAACATTCAGTACTTC

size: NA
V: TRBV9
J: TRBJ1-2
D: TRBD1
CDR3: CASSVVDRGANYGYTF
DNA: TGTGCCAGCAGCGTAGTGGACAGGGGCGCTAACTATGGCTACACCTTC

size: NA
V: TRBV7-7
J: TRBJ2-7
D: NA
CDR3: CASSLWEGGSYEQYF
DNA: TGTGCCAGCAGCTTATGGGAGGGGGGCTCCTACGAGCAGTACTTC